A single sample gave rise to the 4 T cell receptor beta chains below, sequenced in a study of long-term antiretroviral therapy in people with HIV. Assay version v3.0 of immunoSEQ was used, and it was run at survey level. Profiled with immunoSEQ multiplex PCR; TCRdb holds only in-frame clones, not every one. The sample holds some 14,000 clones, more than 65% seen once. Sequences were derived from unsorted PBMCs, sampled 3.1 years after starting antiretroviral therapy. These receptors all stem from a man between 35 and 55 years old with HIV.

The gene calls are TRBV2 and TRBJ1-5; TRBD1 might be the D (6 bases). Germline CDR1 and CDR2: SNHLY and FYNNEI. The CDR3 loop spans 14 amino acids. Trimming cost V 3 bases and J 3 bases, with 9 bases left between them. The CDR3 protein is CASSEGQSNQPQHF. CDR3 sequence (DNA): TGTGCCAGCAGTGAGGGACAATCCAATCAGCCCCAGCATTTT.

The chain links TRBV5-1 to TRBJ1-6, with a possible D match to TRBD1 (6 bases). CDR3 length equals 19 residues. Germline CDR1 SGHRS, CDR2 YFSETQ. Trimming stripped 4 bases from V and 1 base from J, with 21 bases between. CDR3 sequence: CASSRTAPLLSSYNSPLHF. The DNA for the CDR3 is TGCGCCAGCAGCCGGACAGCTCCGTTGTTGAGTTCCTATAATTCACCCCTCCACTTT.

CDR3 in DNA: TGTGCCAGCTCCTGGGACCAAGAGACCCAGTACTTC. Its protein product is CASSWDQETQYF. The genes are TRBV18 and TRBJ2-5, with D unclear. Trimming removed 6 bases at V and 0 bases at J, with 5 bases between. This CDR3 region has 12 residues. Germline V gives CDR1 KGHSH, CDR2 LQKENI.

The V call is TRBV23-1, the J call TRBJ2-3; a possible D gene is TRBD2 (6 bases). TRBV23-1 is an ORF for which the function is uncertain. Trimming stripped 2 bases from V and 1 base from J, with 16 bases between. The CDR3 is 17 residues long. The CDR3 protein is CASSQPDSRGCTDTQYF. The CDR3 DNA reads as TGCGCCAGCAGTCAACCGGACTCGCGGGGATGCACAGATACGCAGTATTTT.